This TCR beta chain was sequenced during a study of blood T cell repertoires in COVID-19. Authors' analysis steps: For nucleated cells, counts were estimated from reference gene primer amplification. Assay used: immunoSEQ multiplex PCR; TCRdb lists only in-frame clones, some missing. Clone size and the V and J calls come from that table; the DNA yielded D and trimming. Of roughly 200,000 clones in the sample, 65% to 90% were seen once. The CDR3 loop spans 13 amino acids. Per germline, CDR1 LGHNA and CDR2 YSLEER. Trimming left V 8 bases short and J 6 bases short, with 16 bases between. The source of this sequence is an elderly man with acute or convalescent COVID-19. The rearrangement uses TRBV4-3 and TRBJ1-1; unclear D gene. Sequences were obtained from peripheral blood. CDR3: CASGVTRWAEAFF. The CDR3 coding sequence is TGCGCCAGCGGAGTGACCCGTTGGGCTGAAGCTTTCTTT.